Following are 30 T cell receptor beta chains from one sample sequenced in a study of identical twins. TCRdb itself ran the 5' RACE reads through MiXCR, one entry per CDR3 protein. This table holds 250,000 to 350,000 distinct CDR3 sequences, under 9.5% found once. This sample was shared with a second study, whose subject was yellow fever vaccine responses in identical twins.

Material for sequencing was memory (CD45RO+) T cells sorted from blood. The receptors were sampled from a woman in her late teens or twenties in good health.

This clonotype was detected only a few times. This chain links TRBV7-2 with TRBJ2-1; possible D gene TRBD1, 5 bases. Germline CDR1 SGHTA, CDR2 FQGNSA. The CDR3 contains 14 residues. V lost 5 bases, J lost 5 bases, and 13 bases lay in between. The CDR3 DNA follows: TGTGCCAGCAGCCCGCAGCCAGGGAACAATGAGCAGTTCTTC. Protein product: CASSPQPGNNEQFF.

This rearrangement joins TRBV20-1 to TRBJ1-1; a possible D gene is TRBD1 (5 bases). Germline CDR1 DFQATT, CDR2 SNEGSKA (reference sequence). V was shortened by 5 bases and J by 1 base, with 11 bases between the two germline ends. The CDR3 length is 13 residues. In DNA, the CDR3 is TGCAGTGCTGTTAAGGGGAGGAACACTGAAGCTTTCTTT. It codes for CSAVKGRNTEAFF.

This clonotype was counted between two and nine times. The rearrangement uses TRBV20-1 and TRBJ2-1; 11 bases match TRBD2. This CDR3 has 15 residues. Germline V gene data show CDR1 as DFQATT and CDR2 as SNEGSKA (reference sequence). J gave up 8 bases and V 2 bases, and 8 bases lay outside the gene matches. CDR3 nucleotides: TGCAGTGCTAGATTAGCGGGAGGGCCTAGGTATGAGCAGTTCTTC. Translation: CSARLAGGPRYEQFF.

At least ten counts were recorded for this clonotype. The rearrangement joins TRBV12-3 or TRBV12-4 to TRBJ2-1, with D perhaps TRBD1 or TRBD2 (5 bases each). The CDR3 runs 15 residues. The ends were cut back, 4 bases at V and 5 bases at J, with 15 bases in the middle. The CDR3: CASSSLGPTHNEQFF. The CDR3 bases are TGTGCCAGCAGTTCCCTGGGACCGACCCACAATGAGCAGTTCTTC.

This clonotype was recorded many times. This rearrangement joins TRBV6-2 or TRBV6-3 to TRBJ2-7; 7 nucleotides line up with TRBD2. The germline gives CDR1 MNHEY, CDR2 SVGEGT. V gave up 8 bases and J gave up 0 bases; unmatched junction bases: 4. This CDR3 comprises 13 residues. CDR3 region: CASEASGSYEQYF. In DNA form, the CDR3 reads TGTGCCAGCGAGGCTAGCGGCTCCTACGAGCAGTACTTC.

This rearrangement joins TRBV20-1 to TRBJ2-7; 7 nucleotides agree with TRBD1. The CDR3 has 17 amino acids. With 0 bases clipped from V and 3 bases from J, the junction kept 14 bases outside the gene matches. Germline CDR1 and CDR2: DFQATT and SNEGSKA (reference sequence). CDR3 protein: CSARDLGQDLRIYEQYF. CDR3 sequence (DNA): TGCAGTGCTAGAGACCTAGGACAGGACCTTAGAATCTACGAGCAGTACTTC.

V is TRBV20-1 and J is TRBJ2-1; D might be TRBD2 (6 bases). Germline CDR1 reads DFQATT; CDR2 reads SNEGSKA (reference sequence). CDR3 length equals 13 residues. The V gene lost 1 base and the J gene lost 8 bases, with 12 bases spanning the gap. The CDR3 reads CSARGLTSYEQFF. CDR3 sequence (DNA): TGCAGTGCTAGAGGCCTGACTAGTTATGAGCAGTTCTTC.

Details on this clonotype: Sequence at one end of the junction differs from germline and may be a read error. This chain joins TRBV24-1 and TRBJ2-7, with D uncertain. CDR1 KGHDR and CDR2 SFDVKD come from the germline V gene. This CDR3 region has 14 residues. In nucleotides, the CDR3 is TGTGCCACCAGTGAGACTGGAACCTCCACGAGACTGACCTTC. This sequence encodes CATSETGTSTRLTF.

The table lists this clonotype with a few counts. The chain couples TRBV4-1 to TRBJ2-7; the D gene is possibly TRBD2 (6 bases). The length of the CDR3 is 15 residues. Trimming took off 0 bases at V and 1 base at J, with 10 bases between the two ends. Germline CDR1 and CDR2: MGHRA and YSYEKL. Here the CDR3 reads CASSQDPTSSYEQYV. The CDR3 nucleotides read TGCGCCAGCAGCCAAGACCCGACTAGTTCCTACGAGCAGTACGTC.

This clonotype was picked up a small number of times. The CDR3 loop is CASSDRTSGANVLTF. CDR3 DNA: TGTGCCAGCAGTGATAGGACCTCTGGGGCCAACGTCCTGACTTTC. The J gene is TRBJ2-6, the V gene TRBV2; D call uncertain. The CDR3 length is 15 residues. Looked up from germline, CDR1 is SNHLY and CDR2 is FYNNEI. Deletions cut 3 bases from V and 0 bases from J, with 6 bases between.

This chain links TRBV7-2 with TRBJ2-3; D assignment may be TRBD1 or TRBD2 (5 bases each). Looked up from germline, CDR1 is SGHTA and CDR2 is FQGNSA. V was cut by 0 bases and J by 4 bases, with 14 bases left in between. The CDR3 consists of 16 residues. CDR3 residues: CASSLAHRGTADTQYF. The CDR3 nucleotides are TGTGCCAGCAGCTTAGCCCACAGAGGGACGGCAGATACGCAGTATTTT.

This clonotype appeared a few times. This sequence joins TRBV20-1 and TRBJ2-1, with TRBD2 matching over 7 bases. With 6 bases clipped from V and 0 bases from J, the junction kept 17 bases outside the gene matches. Germline V gene data show CDR1 as DFQATT and CDR2 as SNEGSKA (reference sequence). This CDR3 region has 18 residues. Here the CDR3 reads CSASPRLATANSYNEQFF. CDR3 sequence (DNA): TGCAGTGCCTCCCCCCGACTAGCCACTGCCAACTCCTACAATGAGCAGTTCTTC.

This clonotype has at least ten counts. This rearrangement joins TRBV15 to TRBJ2-3, with D unclear. The V end was cut by 1 base, the J end by 2 bases, with 13 bases between. This CDR3 is 16 amino acids long. The germline gives CDR1 LNHNV, CDR2 YYDKDF (reference sequence). This CDR3 reads CATSRVGSPPTDTQYF. CDR3 DNA sequence: TGTGCCACCAGCAGAGTGGGTAGCCCGCCCACAGATACGCAGTATTTT.

The V gene is TRBV5-3, the J gene TRBJ1-2; D is undetermined. TRBV5-3 is known as an ORF, though its function is uncertain. The CDR3 is made up of 9 amino acids. Trimming pared 9 bases from V and 2 bases from J, leaving 2 bases between. CDR3 DNA sequence: TGTGCCACGAACTATGGCTACACCTTC. It is translated as CATNYGYTF.

This clonotype was seen repeatedly, ten times or more. The V gene is TRBV5-1, the J gene TRBJ1-4, with 10 bases that match TRBD1. The CDR3 is made up of 14 amino acids. The V segment lost 4 bases and the J segment 8 bases; nucleotides outside the gene matches: 5. Germline V gives CDR1 SGHRS, CDR2 YFSETQ. The CDR3, as DNA: TGCGCCAGCAGCCGGGACAGGGGAGGAGAAAAACTGTTTTTT. Protein product: CASSRDRGGEKLFF.

V is TRBV29-1 and J is TRBJ1-1, with no clear D. Germline values: CDR1 SQVTM, CDR2 ANQGSEA. V lost 4 bases and J lost 5, with 8 bases in between. The CDR3 loop spans 11 amino acids. The CDR3 is CSVVPGTEAFF. In nucleotides, the CDR3 is TGCAGCGTTGTACCCGGGACTGAAGCTTTCTTT.

V is TRBV7-9 and J is TRBJ2-6; TRBD2 is a possible D gene (5 bases). The ends were cut back, 7 bases at V and 0 bases at J, with 13 bases in the middle. This CDR3 is 16 amino acids long. Germline V gene lookup returns CDR1 SEHNR and CDR2 FQNEAQ (reference sequence). The CDR3 DNA follows: TGTGCCAGCAACCCCGAAGAGGGCTCTGGGGCCAACGTCCTGACTTTC. Amino acids: CASNPEEGSGANVLTF.

V usage is TRBV29-1 and J usage is TRBJ1-2; D gene uncertain. Trimming removed 5 bases at V and 0 bases at J, with 7 bases between. This CDR3 is built from 12 residues. Germline V CDR1 and CDR2: SQVTM, ANQGSEA. CDR3 bases: TGCAGCGTTAGTGGATCTAACTATGGCTACACCTTC. This translates into CSVSGSNYGYTF.

This clonotype was counted only a few times. The CDR3 bases are TGTGCCAGCAGCTTAGCCAAGGGTCAGCCCCAGCATTTT. This gives the protein CASSLAKGQPQHF. The chain combines TRBV7-6 with TRBJ1-5; D is ambiguous. CDR3 size: 13 residues. Deletions cut 0 bases from V and 6 bases from J, with 6 bases between. Germline CDR1 SGHVS, CDR2 FNYEAQ.

V and J are TRBV3-1 and TRBJ1-1, with D perhaps matching TRBD1 (6 bases). The CDR3 loop spans 14 amino acids. Germline V gene sequence: CDR1 LGHDT, CDR2 YNNKEL (reference sequence). Trimming shortened V by 2 bases and J by 2 bases, and 9 bases separated the two germline ends. The CDR3 DNA is TGTGCCAGCAGCCAACAGGGGCGAAACACTGAAGCTTTCTTT. It yields the protein CASSQQGRNTEAFF.

This clonotype was found many times. The V call is TRBV20-1, the J call TRBJ1-5; no clear D gene. This CDR3 contains 13 residues. Trimming shortened V by 1 base and J by 1 base, and 5 bases separated the two germline ends. CDR1 and CDR2 (germline): DFQATT, SNEGSKA (reference sequence). The CDR3 DNA sequence: TGCAGTGCTAGAGTTGCGAGCAATCAGCCCCAGCATTTT. Translation: CSARVASNQPQHF.

The chain uses TRBV19 and TRBJ2-5; D unresolved. V lost 6 bases, J lost 1 base, and 12 bases lay in between. The CDR3 spans 14 residues. The germline V gene encodes CDR1 LNHDA and CDR2 SQIVND (reference sequence). CDR3 nucleotide sequence: TGTGCCAGTAGCCGAGCAGCTTCCCAAGAGACCCAGTACTTC. It codes for CASSRAASQETQYF.

This clonotype has a single count. The V gene is TRBV6-1, the J gene TRBJ2-7; D unclear. Germline loops: CDR1 MNHNS, CDR2 SASEGT. This CDR3 is 13 amino acids long. V was cut by 5 bases and J by 0 bases, with 8 bases left in between. The CDR3 DNA is TGTGCCAGCAGTACGATAAGCTCCTACGAGCAGTACTTC. Translated: CASSTISSYEQYF.

CDR3 sequence reads: CASSLSLAEEETQYF. The CDR3 DNA follows: TGTGCCAGCAGCTTATCTCTCGCGGAAGAAGAGACCCAGTACTTC. The chain couples TRBV11-1 to TRBJ2-5; D not resolved. Looked up from germline, CDR1 is SGHAT and CDR2 is FQDESV (reference sequence). This CDR3 has 15 residues. Deletions cut 2 bases from V and 3 bases from J, with 13 bases between.

The chain links TRBV12-3 or TRBV12-4 to TRBJ2-2; D is possibly TRBD2 (6 bases). V lost 10 bases to trimming and J lost 0 bases, with 18 bases between them. The CDR3 has 16 residues. The CDR3 here is CATILTEGSNTGELFF. In DNA form, the CDR3 reads TGTGCCACGATCCTAACGGAGGGATCGAACACCGGGGAGCTGTTTTTT.

V gene TRBV5-1 combines with J gene TRBJ1-1; maybe TRBD1 (6 bases). Germline V lookup: CDR1 SGHRS, CDR2 YFSETQ. There are 13 residues in the CDR3. The ends were cut back, 0 bases at V and 9 bases at J, with 12 bases in the middle. DNA of the CDR3: TGCGCCAGCAGCTTGGAGGAGGGGGGGAAAGCTTTCTTT. Translating it yields CASSLEEGGKAFF.

This clonotype occurred many times. The chain employs TRBV20-1 and TRBJ2-2; D not certain. Trimming removed 3 bases from V and 1 base from J, with 6 bases in between. The CDR3 loop spans 13 amino acids. The V gene's germline CDR1 is DFQATT and CDR2 SNEGSKA (reference sequence). The CDR3 region is CSARKQNTGELFF. CDR3 coding DNA: TGCAGTGCTAGGAAGCAGAACACCGGGGAGCTGTTTTTT.

This clonotype was counted a few times. The CDR3 is CASSLMAGGSGELFF. The DNA for the CDR3 is TGTGCCAGCAGTTTGATGGCGGGAGGGAGTGGGGAGCTGTTTTTT. The genes are TRBV28 and TRBJ2-2, with 9 bases aligning to TRBD2. Germline assignment: CDR1 MDHEN and CDR2 SYDVKM. This CDR3 comprises 15 residues. J gave up 8 bases and V 3 bases, and 7 bases lay outside the gene matches.

Ten or more counts support this clonotype. The chain links TRBV3-1 to TRBJ2-1; 7 bases align to TRBD2. V lost 5 bases to trimming and J lost 0 bases; unmatched junction nucleotides: 10. Germline CDR1 LGHDT, CDR2 YNNKEL (reference sequence). The CDR3 runs 17 residues. The DNA for the CDR3 is TGTGCCAGCAGCTCAACCGGGACTACCAGCTCCTACAATGAGCAGTTCTTC. Residues: CASSSTGTTSSYNEQFF.

This chain connects TRBV19 to TRBJ1-2; unclear D gene. The CDR3 sequence is 13 residues long. Trimming shortened V by 3 bases and J by 2 bases, and 7 bases separated the two germline ends. The germline V gene has CDR1 LNHDA and CDR2 SQIVND (reference sequence). Written as DNA, the CDR3 is TGTGCCAGTAGTATGGCGTTCAACTATGGCTACACCTTC. Protein product: CASSMAFNYGYTF.